The 29 T cell receptor beta chains below were found in one sample sequenced in a study of blood T cell repertoires in COVID-19. Generated by immunoSEQ multiplex PCR, the TCRdb table keeps only in-frame clones and is missing some. The sample lists 75,000 to 85,000 clones, roughly 85% seen once, with approximately 11% in the top ten. Sequences were obtained from peripheral blood. The source is a man between 60 and 75 years old with COVID-19, enrolled during active disease.

The sample holds one count of this clone. This chain connects TRBV13 to TRBJ1-6; 8 bases are a match to TRBD1. This CDR3 is built from 15 residues. V shed 0 bases, J shed 10 bases, and the junction held 5 bases outside the gene matches. Germline values: CDR1 PRHDT, CDR2 FYEKMQ (reference sequence). The CDR3 DNA is TGTGCCAGCAGCTTAGGCCGACAGGGGAACTCACCCCTCCACTTT. It translates to CASSLGRQGNSPLHF. Full variable domain (rest looked up from reference TRBV13 and TRBJ1-6): AAGVIQSPRHLIKEKRETATLKCYPIPRHDTVYWYQQGPGQDPQFLISFYEKMQSDKGSIPDRFSAQQFSDYHSELNMSSLELGDSALYFCASSLGRQGNSPLHFGNGTRLTVT.

This chain uses TRBV6-5 with TRBJ1-3; 7 bases agree with TRBD1. Germline CDR1 and CDR2: MNHEY and SVGAGI. Germline trimming cut 7 bases from V and 4 bases from J; bases unmatched to any gene: 10. There are 15 residues in the CDR3. CDR3 coding DNA: TGTGCCAGCATCCGGACAGGCACGCTCGGAAACACCATATATTTT. Translating it yields CASIRTGTLGNTIYF.

The chain recombines TRBV27 with TRBJ1-4; tentative D call: TRBD1 (5 bases). V lost 4 bases and J 6 bases, leaving 18 bases between the germline ends. The germline V gene encodes CDR1 MNHEY and CDR2 SMNVEV (reference sequence). The CDR3 runs 16 residues. CDR3 region: CASSSGPSAGDEKLFF. CDR3 nucleotides: TGTGCCAGCAGTTCTGGACCGTCCGCGGGGGATGAAAAACTGTTTTTT.

The chain is built from TRBV19 and TRBJ2-1; 8 bases map to TRBD1. The CDR3 sequence is 14 residues long. Per germline, CDR1 LNHDA and CDR2 SQIVND (reference sequence). With 10 bases clipped from V and 2 bases from J, the junction kept 7 bases outside the gene matches. For the CDR3, the DNA is TGTGCCATGACAGGACAGGGTACCTACAATGAGCAGTTCTTC. This translates into CAMTGQGTYNEQFF.

In this sample, this clone turned up once. The rearrangement uses TRBV12-3 or TRBV12-4 and TRBJ1-4; D remains unclear. There are 13 residues in the CDR3. V was shortened by 5 bases and J by 6 bases, with 10 bases between the two germline ends. This chain's CDR3 is CASSPQAHEKLFF. As DNA, the CDR3 is TGTGCCAGCAGTCCGCAGGCTCATGAAAAACTGTTTTTT.

V is TRBV5-1 and J is TRBJ2-3, with 14 nucleotides matching TRBD2. The trim removed 4 bases at V and 5 bases at J, leaving 9 bases unmatched. This CDR3 has 17 residues. Germline V CDR1 and CDR2: SGHRS, YFSETQ. CDR3 loop: CASSRPGLAGGGDTQYF. The CDR3 DNA sequence: TGCGCCAGCAGCCGACCCGGACTAGCGGGGGGTGGAGATACGCAGTATTTT. Based on the CDR3 plus reference TRBV5-1 and TRBJ2-3, the full variable domain is KAGVTQTPRYLIKTRGQQVTLSCSPISGHRSVSWYQQTPGQGLQFLFEYFSETQRNKGNFPGRFSGRQFSNSRSEMNVSTLELGDSALYLCASSRPGLAGGGDTQYFGPGTRLTVL.

This clone was detected only once. The gene calls are TRBV10-1 and TRBJ2-4; 10 bases match TRBD1. Germline V gives CDR1 WNHNN, CDR2 SYGVQD (reference sequence). The CDR3 loop spans 15 amino acids. Trimming cost V 0 bases and J 9 bases; bases outside gene matches: 5. Here the CDR3 DNA reads TGCGCCAGCAGTGAGTCAGGGACAGGGGCTGGCATTCAGTACTTC. It encodes CASSESGTGAGIQYF.

This rearrangement joins TRBV6-5 to TRBJ2-7; TRBD1 aligns across 12 bases. This CDR3 contains 15 residues. Germline CDR1 MNHEY, CDR2 SVGAGI. V lost 6 bases and J lost 3; bases outside the gene matches: 6. CDR3 DNA: TGTGCCAGCAGGGGACAGGGGGCTGGGGACTACGAGCAGTACTTC. Amino acid sequence: CASRGQGAGDYEQYF.

This chain joins TRBV10-3 and TRBJ1-2; D is perhaps TRBD1 (6 bases). The germline gives CDR1 ENHRY, CDR2 SYGVKD. The CDR3 runs 13 residues. V lost 5 bases, J lost 1 base, and 8 bases lay in between. This CDR3 reads CAISLDSNYGYTF. Here the CDR3 DNA reads TGTGCCATCAGTCTGGACAGTAACTATGGCTACACCTTC.

The J gene is TRBJ1-5, the V gene TRBV30; TRBD1 agrees at 8 bases. This CDR3 is built from 13 residues. Germline V gene lookup returns CDR1 GTSNPN and CDR2 SVGIG (reference sequence). V gave up 1 base and J gave up 11 bases; unmatched junction bases: 7. The CDR3, as DNA: TGTGCCTGGAGTGGAGACAGGGGAATAGCCCAGCATTTT. The encoded protein is CAWSGDRGIAQHF.

This clone was counted between two and nine times. V gene TRBV18 combines with J gene TRBJ2-1, with TRBD2 identical over 11 bases. From germline, CDR1 is KGHSH and CDR2 LQKENI. The junction had 5 bases not matched to a gene; V was cut back by 5 bases and J by 5 bases. The CDR3 consists of 15 residues. The CDR3 DNA reads as TGTGCCAGCTCAGGTCTAGCGGGGGGCCACAATGAGCAGTTCTTC. The encoded protein is CASSGLAGGHNEQFF. Full variable domain (outside the CDR3, taken from reference TRBV18 and TRBJ2-1): NAGVMQNPRHLVRRRGQEARLRCSPMKGHSHVYWYRQLPEEGLKFMVYLQKENIIDESGMPKERFSAEFPKEGPSILRIQQVVRGDSAAYFCASSGLAGGHNEQFFGPGTRLTVL.

The gene calls are TRBV27 and TRBJ1-3; TRBD1 aligns across 11 bases. CDR1 MNHEY and CDR2 SMNVEV come from the germline V gene (reference sequence). V lost 6 bases to trimming and J lost 8 bases; unmatched junction nucleotides: 9. The CDR3 spans 15 residues. The CDR3 nucleotides read TGTGCCAGCAGACAAGTTGGGACAGGGGGACACACCATATATTTT. Translation: CASRQVGTGGHTIYF.

The chain joins TRBV2 to TRBJ2-7; possible D gene TRBD1, 6 bases. There are 15 residues in the CDR3. Looked up from germline, CDR1 is SNHLY and CDR2 is FYNNEI. Trimming cost V 5 bases and J 6 bases, with 20 bases left between them. CDR3 nucleotide sequence: TGTGCCAGCAGTACGCGACAGGAAGCATGGGTCGAGCAGTACTTC. The encoded protein is CASSTRQEAWVEQYF.

The count of this clone is one. The chain has TRBV18 and TRBJ1-5, with a possible D match to TRBD1 (5 bases). The CDR3 is 16 amino acids. The germline gives CDR1 KGHSH, CDR2 LQKENI. V was cut by 0 bases and J by 2 bases, with 11 bases left in between. The DNA of the CDR3 is TGTGCCAGCTCACCACCTGGTAGGGGTGGCAATCAGCCCCAGCATTTT. It translates to CASSPPGRGGNQPQHF.

The chain employs TRBV5-1 and TRBJ2-3; no firm D call. The CDR3 spans 16 residues. Trimming shortened V by 0 bases and J by 5 bases, and 16 bases separated the two germline ends. The germline V gene has CDR1 SGHRS and CDR2 YFSETQ. This chain's CDR3 is CASSLAGRPSKDTQYF. CDR3 sequence (DNA): TGCGCCAGCAGCTTGGCCGGCAGGCCTTCTAAAGATACGCAGTATTTT.

The V call is TRBV6-2 or TRBV6-3, the J call TRBJ1-1, with D unclear. The V gene's germline CDR1 is MNHEY and CDR2 SVGEGT. The CDR3 is 14 residues long. With 3 bases removed from V and 1 base from J, the gap between germline ends came to 9 bases. CDR3 nucleotide sequence: TGTGCCAGCAGTTATCGGCGCGGGAACACTGAAGCTTTCTTT. This translates into CASSYRRGNTEAFF.

This clone was counted between two and nine times. The gene calls are TRBV6-2 or TRBV6-3 and TRBJ1-1; no reliable D call. V dropped 0 bases and J dropped 2 bases, with 16 bases sitting between them. The length of the CDR3 is 17 residues. The germline V gene has CDR1 MNHEY and CDR2 SVGEGT. The CDR3 spells CASSYSTISNSNTEAFF. The CDR3 DNA sequence: TGTGCCAGCAGTTACTCGACGATTAGTAACAGCAACACTGAAGCTTTCTTT.

The gene calls are TRBV2 and TRBJ2-1, with TRBD2 matching 13 bases. With 7 bases clipped from V and 5 bases from J, the junction kept 2 bases outside the gene matches. The CDR3 contains 14 residues. Germline CDR1 reads SNHLY; CDR2 reads FYNNEI. DNA for the CDR3: TGTGCCAGCACCGGACTAGCGGGAGACAATGAGCAGTTCTTC. The encoded protein is CASTGLAGDNEQFF.

V usage is TRBV7-2 and J usage is TRBJ2-2, with a weak D call TRBD2 (6 bases). Germline V gene lookup returns CDR1 SGHTA and CDR2 FQGNSA. CDR3 length: 16 amino acids. Trimming pared 5 bases from V and 4 bases from J, leaving 17 bases between. The CDR3 bases are TGTGCCAGCAGCCCACCCCGGGGGAGTAGCACCGGGGAGCTGTTTTTT. Protein: CASSPPRGSSTGELFF.

The chain recombines TRBV9 with TRBJ2-5, with 8 bases that match TRBD1. V lost 2 bases and J lost 5; bases outside the gene matches: 8. Germline CDR1 SGDLS, CDR2 YYNGEE. The CDR3 covers 15 residues. This CDR3 is CASSVWDRPKETQYF. DNA of the CDR3: TGTGCCAGCAGCGTCTGGGACAGGCCAAAGGAGACCCAGTACTTC.

V and J are TRBV12-5 and TRBJ2-1, with TRBD2 matching 7 bases. Trimming at V came to 1 base and at J to 5 bases, leaving 5 bases not matched to a gene. CDR1 is LGHNT, CDR2 FRNRAP, per germline. The CDR3 has 15 amino acids. Written as DNA, the CDR3 is TGTGCTAGTGGTTTGGCGTCTAGCGGAAACAATGAGCAGTTCTTC. As protein: CASGLASSGNNEQFF.

V and J are TRBV10-1 and TRBJ1-1, with D possibly matching TRBD1 (6 bases). Germline-derived CDR1 and CDR2 are WNHNN and SYGVQD (reference sequence). This CDR3 has 12 residues. The germline V and J ends were trimmed by 6 bases and 7 bases, with 12 bases remaining between them. The CDR3 region is CASSDGTSEAFF. The CDR3 bases are TGCGCCAGCAGCGATGGGACAAGTGAAGCTTTCTTT.

V is TRBV7-3 and J is TRBJ2-1, with 7 bases identical to TRBD1. The CDR3 length is 17 residues. Germline loops: CDR1 SGHTA, CDR2 FQGTGA. Trimming took 5 bases from V and 7 from J; bases not matched to a gene: 17. The CDR3 DNA is TGTGCCAGCAGCCGAAGACCCAACGGACAGGACAGGAATGAGCAGTTCTTC. Its translation is CASSRRPNGQDRNEQFF.

Only one count was recorded for this clone. This chain joins TRBV10-3 and TRBJ2-3; D is unresolved. V gave up 6 bases and J gave up 7 bases, with 14 bases separating them. Germline V CDR1 and CDR2: ENHRY, SYGVKD. The CDR3 is 13 amino acids. CDR3 sequence reads: CAIRLPSSNTQYF. In nucleotides, the CDR3 is TGTGCCATCAGGCTTCCTAGTTCGAATACGCAGTATTTT.

This chain links TRBV9 with TRBJ2-5; a weak D match, TRBD1 (5 bases). Trimming cost V 4 bases and J 1 base, with 17 bases left between them. The CDR3 sequence is 16 residues long. Germline CDR1 and CDR2: SGDLS and YYNGEE. The CDR3 nucleotides are TGTGCCAGCAGCCTCCAGGGCCAAGGGTCCCAAGAGACCCAGTACTTC. It codes for CASSLQGQGSQETQYF.

The CDR3 reads CSAEGAGMGGTDTQYF. As DNA, the CDR3 is TGCAGCGCCGAGGGGGCAGGGATGGGTGGCACAGATACGCAGTATTTT. The chain recombines TRBV29-1 with TRBJ2-3; 7 bases are a match to TRBD1. This CDR3 has 16 amino acids. Germline loops: CDR1 SQVTM, CDR2 ANQGSEA. Trimming removed 7 bases from V and 1 base from J; junction bases left unmatched: 14.

J is TRBJ2-3 and V is TRBV7-9, with 7 bases identical to TRBD1. V lost 5 bases to trimming and J lost 0 bases; unmatched junction nucleotides: 8. CDR3 length: 16 residues. Germline assignment: CDR1 SEHNR and CDR2 FQNEAQ (reference sequence). In DNA, the CDR3 is TGTGCCAGCAGCACAAACAGGGGTTCAAGCACAGATACGCAGTATTTT. Its protein is CASSTNRGSSTDTQYF. Together with reference TRBV7-9 and TRBJ2-3, the CDR3 gives the full variable domain: DTGVSQNPRHKITKRGQNVTFRCDPISEHNRLYWYRQTLGQGPEFLTYFQNEAQLEKSRLLSDRFSAERPKGSFSTLEIQRTEQGDSAMYLCASSTNRGSSTDTQYFGPGTRLTVL.

The chain links TRBV19 to TRBJ1-2, with 12 bases fitting TRBD1. With 8 bases clipped from V and 5 bases from J, the junction kept 9 bases outside the gene matches. Germline V gives CDR1 LNHDA, CDR2 SQIVND (reference sequence). There are 15 residues in the CDR3. This CDR3 reads CASLLSGQGAYGYTF. Written as DNA, the CDR3 is TGTGCCAGTCTTCTATCGGGACAGGGGGCATATGGCTACACCTTC. Full variable domain (outside the CDR3, taken from reference TRBV19 and TRBJ1-2): DGGITQSPKYLFRKEGQNVTLSCEQNLNHDAMYWYRQDPGQGLRLIYYSQIVNDFQKGDIAEGYSVSREKKESFPLTVTSAQKNPTAFYLCASLLSGQGAYGYTFGSGTRLTVV.

This sequence joins TRBV5-4 and TRBJ2-3; 9 positions match TRBD2. V was pared by 0 bases and J by 0 bases, with 5 bases of the junction left unmatched. Germline CDR1 is SGHNT and CDR2 is YYREEE (reference sequence). The length of the CDR3 is 17 residues. The CDR3 nucleotides read TGTGCCAGCAGCTTGGCTAGCGGGGTTCTTAGCACAGATACGCAGTATTTT. Protein: CASSLASGVLSTDTQYF.